This T cell receptor beta chain was sequenced during a study of T cell responses to AZD1222 COVID-19 vaccine. Findings of the study overall: Repertoire sampling occurred only after the peak T cell response. Close to half of all spike-specific TCRs reportedly target regions of the variants that are unmutated. Spike-specific TCR breadth and depth were elevated following two AZD1222 doses. In a largely white British group with more females than males, clonal diversity was possibly underestimated.

Only in-frame clones appear in the TCRdb table, and some are missing; sequencing was by immunoSEQ multiplex PCR. The top ten clones hold approximately 2.7% of a sample with about 190,000 clones, 75% to 90% of them seen once. On this clone: Its matching antigen is unknown.

The germline V and J ends were trimmed by 0 bases and 4 bases, with 9 bases remaining between them. This CDR3 is 14 amino acids long. Germline V gene data show CDR1 as SEHNR and CDR2 as FQNEAQ (reference sequence). This sequence joins TRBV7-9 and TRBJ1-2; no firm D call. This clonotype was sampled from an adult in good health. Sequencing used peripheral blood, obtained on day 0 of MenACWY control vaccination. This CDR3 is CASSLARSAYGYTF. CDR3 nucleotides: TGTGCCAGCAGCTTAGCAAGGTCAGCCTATGGCTACACCTTC.